This T cell receptor (beta chain) was recorded in a study of blood T cell repertoires in COVID-19. The overall study: Nucleic acid was either cDNA or gDNA, and it came from T cells, B-cell-depleted T cells, or PBMCs.

The V gene's germline CDR1 is LGHNA and CDR2 YNFKEQ. The CDR3 has 16 amino acids. Germline trimming cut 0 bases from V and 7 bases from J; bases unmatched to any gene: 3. Per the authors' pipeline: Reference gene primer amplification in the assay estimated nucleated cell counts. Profiled with immunoSEQ multiplex PCR; TCRdb holds only in-frame clones, not every one. The V and J calls and clone size come from that table; D and trimming were worked out from the DNA. The sample lists over 65,000 clones; 80% to 90% were seen once. The TCR originated in a human donor in a cohort sampled during active COVID-19. This chain uses TRBV4-2 with TRBJ1-6; 10 bases are a match to TRBD1. The sequencing input was peripheral blood. CDR3: CASSQETTGGNSPLHF. The CDR3 DNA is TGTGCCAGCAGCCAAGAAACGACAGGGGGCAATTCACCCCTCCACTTT.